The T cell receptor beta chain described here comes from a study of blood T cell repertoires in COVID-19. The V end was cut by 6 bases, the J end by 0 bases, with 12 bases between. The length of the CDR3 is 15 residues. Per the germline V gene, CDR1 is MNHEY and CDR2 is SMNVEV (reference sequence). Here immunoSEQ multiplex PCR was the method, and the copy in TCRdb shows in-frame clones only, minus some. The table lists about 190,000 clones, more than 75% of them singletons. Across about two dozen US areas, participants ranged in age from about 18 to 90 years. What the recovered Cohort 3 donors had was two negative PCRs, clearance, or symptom resolution.

Sample: PBMCs or T cells enriched from blood (not recorded which). The TCR comes from a woman in her forties or fifties who had recovered from COVID-19. V is TRBV27 and J is TRBJ2-1; D call uncertain. CDR3 residues: CASSLSFGSYNEQFF. CDR3 coding DNA: TGTGCCAGCAGCCTTTCCTTCGGCTCCTACAATGAGCAGTTCTTC.